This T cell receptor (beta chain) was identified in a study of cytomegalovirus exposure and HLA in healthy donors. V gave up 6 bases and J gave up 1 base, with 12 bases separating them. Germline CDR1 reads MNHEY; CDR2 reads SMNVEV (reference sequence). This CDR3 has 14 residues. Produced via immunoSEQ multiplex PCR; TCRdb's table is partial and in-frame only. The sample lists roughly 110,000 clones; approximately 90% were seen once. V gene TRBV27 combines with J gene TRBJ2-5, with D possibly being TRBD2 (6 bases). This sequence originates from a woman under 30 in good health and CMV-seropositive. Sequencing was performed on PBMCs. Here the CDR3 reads CASSIRDSQETQYF. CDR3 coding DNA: TGTGCCAGCAGCATCCGGGACTCCCAAGAGACCCAGTACTTC.